These 5 T cell receptor beta chains came from one sample sequenced in a study of cytomegalovirus exposure and HLA in healthy donors. The PCR contained 60 Vbeta and 13 Jbeta primers. Data came from immunoSEQ multiplex PCR; TCRdb stores just in-frame clones and leaves some out. The sample carries 110,000 to 150,000 clones, around 10% recorded once. Sequenced sample: PBMCs. Receptors originate from a male donor in good health and CMV-seronegative.

The chain carries TRBV4-3 and TRBJ2-1; 9 nucleotides match TRBD1. Germline CDR1 reads LGHNA; CDR2 reads YSLEER. This CDR3 has 15 residues. V was pared by 2 bases and J by 10 bases, with 9 bases of the junction left unmatched. The CDR3 here is CASSQPTGGWGEQFF. In nucleotides, the CDR3 is TGCGCCAGCAGCCAACCGACAGGGGGGTGGGGAGAGCAGTTCTTC.

The rearrangement uses TRBV4-2 and TRBJ2-6; 7 nucleotides match TRBD1. The CDR3 is made up of 20 amino acids. The V and J ends lost 0 bases and 4 bases, in that order; junction bases with no gene match: 15. CDR1 and CDR2 (germline): LGHNA, YNFKEQ. CDR3 protein: CASSQDGTDSLRWGANVLTF. As DNA, the CDR3 is TGTGCCAGCAGCCAAGATGGGACAGATAGCTTAAGATGGGGGGCCAACGTCCTGACTTTC.

The chain joins TRBV2 to TRBJ2-7, with 10 bases matching TRBD1. V shed 10 bases and J 4 bases; nucleotides not matched to a gene: 7. The CDR3 covers 13 residues. CDR1 SNHLY and CDR2 FYNNEI come from the germline V gene. CDR3 protein: CAIMTGGSYEQYF. The CDR3 DNA is TGTGCCATTATGACAGGGGGCAGTTACGAGCAGTACTTC.

In DNA form, the CDR3 reads TGTGCCAGCAGTTTGGAGGCTAGCGGGAGGGGAAATGAGCAGTTCTTC. As protein: CASSLEASGRGNEQFF. The V gene is TRBV28, the J gene TRBJ2-1; 12 nucleotides agree with TRBD2. The V gene's germline CDR1 is MDHEN and CDR2 SYDVKM. Trimming cost V 3 bases and J 7 bases; bases outside gene matches: 7. This CDR3 spans 16 amino acids.

This clone was observed a handful of times. The chain combines TRBV7-3 with TRBJ2-2, with 11 bases that match TRBD2. V was clipped by 5 bases and J by 3 bases; unmatched bases: 2. There are 15 residues in the CDR3. The germline gives CDR1 SGHTA, CDR2 FQGTGA. The CDR3 protein is CASSLAGGDTGELFF. The DNA for the CDR3 is TGTGCCAGCAGCCTAGCGGGAGGCGACACCGGGGAGCTGTTTTTT.